This entry lists 4 T cell receptor beta chains sequenced from one sample in a study of post-analysis software for immune sequencing data (dated by TCRdb to between 2015 and 2016). Broad study findings and their caveats: Significantly higher frequencies in patients than in controls were found for roughly 5 TRBV segments, including TRBV5-6, TRBV5-1 and TRBV20-1.

No antigens are known for them. The library was built by means of PCR. The sequencer was an Illumina HiSeq 2500. To reduce PCR and sequencing biases, unique molecular identifiers were incorporated into the TCR beta cDNA libraries. TCRdb's own reprocessing of the public reads used fastp at Q25 and MiXCR and kept productive beta chains. Every entry covers one CDR3 protein and lists the most common genes and DNA from its rows. This sample holds 350,000 to 450,000 distinct CDR3 sequences; around 37% were observed only once. The ten largest clones add up to 13% of the sample. Sequencing was performed on blood. Receptor source: a girl between 10 and 17 years old with multiple sclerosis.

This clonotype was counted only a few times. The chain combines TRBV20-1 with TRBJ1-6; D unresolved. V gave up 2 bases and J gave up 4 bases, with 12 bases separating them. Germline V gives CDR1 DFQATT, CDR2 SNEGSKA (reference sequence). CDR3 length: 15 amino acids. The CDR3 DNA reads TGCAGTGCTAGACGGGAATTGGAGTATAATTCACCCCTCCACTTT. Amino acids: CSARRELEYNSPLHF.

The V gene is TRBV29-1, the J gene TRBJ2-7; possible D gene TRBD2, 6 bases. Germline V gene lookup returns CDR1 SQVTM and CDR2 ANQGSEA. The CDR3 extends over 14 amino acids. The germline V and J ends were trimmed by 0 bases and 2 bases, with 11 bases remaining between them. CDR3 nucleotides: TGCAGCGTTGAAGATGGTGGGGGGACCTACGAGCAGTACTTC. It is translated as CSVEDGGGTYEQYF.

The J gene is TRBJ2-5, the V gene TRBV30; TRBD2 aligns across 7 bases. Looked up from germline, CDR1 is GTSNPN and CDR2 is SVGIG (reference sequence). CDR3 size: 14 residues. The V segment lost 0 bases and the J segment 2 bases; nucleotides outside the gene matches: 3. The CDR3 DNA sequence: TGTGCCTGGAGTGTCAAGGGAGGGCAAGAGACCCAGTACTTC. This translates into CAWSVKGGQETQYF.

The V call is TRBV20-1, the J call TRBJ2-7, with D unresolved. This CDR3 spans 13 amino acids. Germline V gene sequence: CDR1 DFQATT, CDR2 SNEGSKA (reference sequence). V was clipped by 5 bases and J by 6 bases, with 17 bases between them. The CDR3 bases are TGCAGTGCTCCTCTAGAAGGCTCAACCGAGCAGTACTTC. This encodes CSAPLEGSTEQYF.